This T cell receptor beta chain originates from a study of cytomegalovirus exposure and HLA in healthy donors. The CDR3 totals 13 residues. Between the trimmed V and J ends, which lost 8 bases and 1 base, there was a span of 8 bases. In germline, CDR1 is SGHTA, CDR2 FQGNSA. Vbeta (60) and Jbeta (13) primers were used in the PCR. Data came from immunoSEQ multiplex PCR; TCRdb stores just in-frame clones and leaves some out. This table holds 90,000 to 120,000 clones, around 76% found once. Sequencing used PBMCs. The chain recombines TRBV7-2 with TRBJ2-2, with D possibly being TRBD2 (6 bases). The TCR originated in a man between 18 and 35 years old in good health and CMV-seronegative. The CDR3 nucleotides are TGTGCCAGCTTGGGGGGGAACACCGGGGAGCTGTTTTTT. This translates into CASLGGNTGELFF.